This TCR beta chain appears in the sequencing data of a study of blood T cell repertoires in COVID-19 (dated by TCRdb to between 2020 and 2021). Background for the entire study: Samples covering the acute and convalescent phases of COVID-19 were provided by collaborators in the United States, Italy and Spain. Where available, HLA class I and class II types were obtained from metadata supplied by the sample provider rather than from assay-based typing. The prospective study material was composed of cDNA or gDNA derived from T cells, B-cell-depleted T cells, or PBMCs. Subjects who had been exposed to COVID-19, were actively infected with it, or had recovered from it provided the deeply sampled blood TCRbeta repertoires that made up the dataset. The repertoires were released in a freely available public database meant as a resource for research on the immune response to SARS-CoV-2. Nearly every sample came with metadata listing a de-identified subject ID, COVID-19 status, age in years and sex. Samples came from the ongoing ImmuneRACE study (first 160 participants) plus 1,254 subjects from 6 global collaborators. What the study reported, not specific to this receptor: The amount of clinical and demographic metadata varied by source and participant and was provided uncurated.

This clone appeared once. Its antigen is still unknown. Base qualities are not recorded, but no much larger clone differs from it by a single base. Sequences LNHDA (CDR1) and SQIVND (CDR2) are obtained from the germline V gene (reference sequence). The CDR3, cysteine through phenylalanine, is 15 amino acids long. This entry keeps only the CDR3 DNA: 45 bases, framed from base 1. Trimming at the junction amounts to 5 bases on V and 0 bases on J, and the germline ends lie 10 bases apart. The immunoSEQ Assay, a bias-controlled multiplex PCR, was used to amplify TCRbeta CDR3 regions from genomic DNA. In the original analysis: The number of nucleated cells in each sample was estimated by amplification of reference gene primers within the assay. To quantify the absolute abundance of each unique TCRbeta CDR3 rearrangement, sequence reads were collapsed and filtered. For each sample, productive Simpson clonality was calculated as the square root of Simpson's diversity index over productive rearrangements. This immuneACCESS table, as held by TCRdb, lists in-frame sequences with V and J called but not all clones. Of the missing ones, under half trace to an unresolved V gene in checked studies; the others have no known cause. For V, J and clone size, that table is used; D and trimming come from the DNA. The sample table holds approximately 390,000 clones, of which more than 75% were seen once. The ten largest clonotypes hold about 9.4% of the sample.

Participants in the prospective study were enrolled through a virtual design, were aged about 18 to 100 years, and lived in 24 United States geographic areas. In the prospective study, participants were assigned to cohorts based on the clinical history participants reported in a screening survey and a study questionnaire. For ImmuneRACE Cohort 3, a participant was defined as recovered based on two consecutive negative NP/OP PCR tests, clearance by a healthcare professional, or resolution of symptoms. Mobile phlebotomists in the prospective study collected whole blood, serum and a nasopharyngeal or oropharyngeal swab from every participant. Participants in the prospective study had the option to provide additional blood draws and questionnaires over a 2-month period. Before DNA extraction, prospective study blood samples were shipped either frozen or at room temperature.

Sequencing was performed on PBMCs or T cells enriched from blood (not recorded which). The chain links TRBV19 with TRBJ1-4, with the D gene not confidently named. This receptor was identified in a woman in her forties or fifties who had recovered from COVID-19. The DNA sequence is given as TGTGCCAGTAGTCAAGGAGCCGCAACTAATGAAAAACTGTTTTTT. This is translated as CASSQGAATNEKLFF.